Presented here are 18 T cell receptor beta chains from one specimen sequenced in a study of cytotoxic CD8 clonotypes in ibrutinib-treated CLL. Method: immunoSEQ multiplex PCR; TCRdb's copy keeps in-frame clones and lacks some. This sample has roughly 220,000 clones, with more than 70% found just once. This specimen was PBMCs, taken after 12 months of ibrutinib treatment. Receptors were obtained from a human donor with chronic lymphocytic leukemia.

The V and J genes are TRBV4-2 and TRBJ2-5, with a possible D match to TRBD2 (6 bases). The CDR3 has 18 residues. The V gene's germline CDR1 is LGHNA and CDR2 YNFKEQ. The V end lost 1 base, the J end lost 4 bases, and 22 bases lay between the germline ends. This CDR3 reads CASSQGGRGGKGRETQYF. CDR3 in DNA: TGTGCCAGCAGCCAAGGGGGCCGTGGCGGGAAAGGGCGAGAGACCCAGTACTTC.

In the case of this clone: Other DNA variants within this sample encode the same CDR3. This sequence joins TRBV6-4 and TRBJ2-2; the D gene is possibly TRBD2 (6 bases). V gave up 3 bases and J gave up 1 base, with 6 bases separating them. There are 14 residues in the CDR3. Germline-derived CDR1 and CDR2 are MRHNA and SNTAGT. The CDR3 reads CASSEGLNTGELFF. The CDR3 bases are TGTGCCAGCAGTGAGGGACTGAACACCGGGGAGCTGTTTTTT.

The V call is TRBV10-3, the J call TRBJ1-2; D uncertain. The CDR3 is 15 amino acids. Germline assignment: CDR1 ENHRY and CDR2 SYGVKD. The ends were cut back, 0 bases at V and 5 bases at J, with 13 bases in the middle. CDR3 region: CAISESPRSPYGYTF. The CDR3 nucleotides are TGTGCCATCAGTGAGTCACCGAGATCCCCTTATGGCTACACCTTC.

The rearrangement uses TRBV5-1 and TRBJ1-4, with 7 bases aligning to TRBD1. In germline, CDR1 is SGHRS, CDR2 YFSETQ. The CDR3 is made up of 15 amino acids. The trim removed 2 bases at V and 6 bases at J, leaving 7 bases unmatched. DNA of the CDR3: TGCGCCAGCAGCTTTTGGGGACAGTTGGATGAAAAACTGTTTTTT. Translated: CASSFWGQLDEKLFF.

V usage is TRBV5-4 and J usage is TRBJ2-2, with 8 nucleotides matching TRBD1. V gave up 9 bases and J gave up 7 bases; unmatched junction bases: 11. CDR3 length: 14 amino acids. From germline, CDR1 is SGHNT and CDR2 YYREEE (reference sequence). The CDR3 is CATGTGQGSGELFF. In DNA form, the CDR3 reads TGTGCCACGGGGACAGGCCAGGGAAGCGGGGAGCTGTTTTTT.

In its sample, this clone was seen many times. The chain couples TRBV14 to TRBJ2-1; D is undetermined. The CDR3 has 13 amino acids. The ends were cut back, 4 bases at V and 9 bases at J, with 13 bases in the middle. Germline assignment: CDR1 SGHDN and CDR2 FVKESK. In nucleotides, the CDR3 is TGTGCCAGCAGCCGTTTTGATTTAGGTGAGCAGTTCTTC. This sequence encodes CASSRFDLGEQFF. Supplemented by reference TRBV14 and TRBJ2-1, the full variable domain reads EAGVTQFPSHSVIEKGQTVTLRCDPISGHDNLYWYRRVMGKEIKFLLHFVKESKQDESGMPNNRFLAERTGGTYSTLKVQPAELEDSGVYFCASSRFDLGEQFFGPGTRLTVL.

This clone was observed a few times. The rearrangement links TRBV10-3 to TRBJ2-7; a possible D gene is TRBD1 (6 bases). Germline CDR1 ENHRY, CDR2 SYGVKD. V lost 10 bases to trimming and J lost 7 bases, with 17 bases between them. The CDR3 length is 12 residues. This chain's CDR3 is CANRADQGEQYF. In DNA form, the CDR3 reads TGTGCCAACCGAGCGGATCAGGGGGAGCAGTACTTC.

V and J are TRBV19 and TRBJ2-3, with D maybe TRBD2 (5 bases). CDR3 length: 15 residues. Germline V gene lookup returns CDR1 LNHDA and CDR2 SQIVND (reference sequence). With 8 bases removed from V and 6 bases from J, the gap between germline ends came to 21 bases. This CDR3 reads CASSSGYRTRDTQYF. The CDR3 DNA sequence: TGTGCCAGTTCCTCGGGGTACCGGACGCGGGATACGCAGTATTTT.

The V call is TRBV4-1, the J call TRBJ1-3; TRBD1 might be the D (5 bases). There are 15 residues in the CDR3. The V end was cut by 7 bases, the J end by 1 base, with 14 bases between. Germline CDR1 reads MGHRA; CDR2 reads YSYEKL. The CDR3 DNA reads TGCGCCAGCACTAAAATAAAGGGGTCTGGAAACACCATATATTTT. It yields the protein CASTKIKGSGNTIYF.

The chain couples TRBV27 to TRBJ1-1; a weak D match, TRBD1 (6 bases). Trimming took 3 bases from V and 4 from J, leaving 9 bases between them. This CDR3 spans 13 amino acids. The V gene's germline CDR1 is MNHEY and CDR2 SMNVEV (reference sequence). DNA for the CDR3: TGTGCCAGCAGTTTCCGGGGGCTCACTGAAGCTTTCTTT. It yields the protein CASSFRGLTEAFF.

This clone showed up just a few times. This chain links TRBV13 with TRBJ1-2, with D possibly being TRBD1 (5 bases). Per the germline V gene, CDR1 is PRHDT and CDR2 is FYEKMQ (reference sequence). The CDR3 is 15 amino acids. Trimming took off 4 bases at V and 4 bases at J, with 16 bases between the two ends. For the CDR3, the DNA is TGTGCCAGCAGCTCTCGGGACCAGGCAAGCTATGGCTACACCTTC. It yields the protein CASSSRDQASYGYTF.

This clone was seen more than once but under ten times. The V call is TRBV13, the J call TRBJ2-7, with D maybe TRBD2 (5 bases). CDR1 and CDR2 (germline): PRHDT, FYEKMQ (reference sequence). There are 11 residues in the CDR3. Trimming removed 4 bases at V and 6 bases at J, with 7 bases between. CDR3 region: CASSSGSEQYF. DNA for the CDR3: TGTGCCAGCAGCTCGGGGTCCGAGCAGTACTTC.

The rearrangement uses TRBV11-3 and TRBJ2-3; 14 nucleotides line up with TRBD2. Germline CDR1 SGHNT, CDR2 YENEEA. Trimming took 5 bases from V and 5 from J; bases not matched to a gene: 6. The CDR3 contains 16 residues. CDR3 nucleotide sequence: TGTGCCAGCAGCCCGCGGACTAGCGGGGGGTTAGATACGCAGTATTTT. Translating gives CASSPRTSGGLDTQYF.

V gene TRBV12-2 combines with J gene TRBJ2-4; the table's D call TRBD1 went unverified against the DNA. TRBV12-2 is recorded as a pseudogene. The CDR3 sequence is 14 residues long. The CDR3 DNA sequence: TGTGCAAGTCGCCCTGACAGGAGGAGGTACATTCAGTACTTC. Translating it yields CASRPDRRRYIQYF.

The rearrangement links TRBV5-6 to TRBJ2-2, with 7 bases fitting TRBD2. V was pared by 1 base and J by 1 base, with 4 bases of the junction left unmatched. Germline CDR1 and CDR2: SGHDT and YYEEEE. The CDR3 extends over 16 amino acids. CDR3 amino acids: CASSLFSGKNTGELFF. CDR3 nucleotides: TGTGCCAGCAGCTTGTTCAGCGGGAAGAACACCGGGGAGCTGTTTTTT. The full variable domain, completed using reference TRBV5-6 and TRBJ2-2, is DAGVTQSPTHLIKTRGQQVTLRCSPKSGHDTVSWYQQALGQGPQFIFQYYEEEERQRGNFPDRFSGHQFPNYSSELNVNALLLGDSALYLCASSLFSGKNTGELFFGEGSRLTVL.

The genes are TRBV19 and TRBJ2-2; D gene uncertain. Germline-derived CDR1 and CDR2 are LNHDA and SQIVND (reference sequence). Trimming shortened V by 3 bases and J by 1 base, and 9 bases separated the two germline ends. This CDR3 contains 15 residues. The CDR3 protein is CASSMGPVNTGELFF. The CDR3 nucleotides are TGTGCCAGTAGTATGGGTCCGGTGAACACCGGGGAGCTGTTTTTT.

The rearrangement links TRBV5-4 to TRBJ1-2; D remains ambiguous. Germline V gene data show CDR1 as SGHNT and CDR2 as YYREEE (reference sequence). V lost 0 bases, J lost 0 bases, and 12 bases lay in between. The CDR3 runs to 16 residues. CDR3 loop: CASSLGVQPANYGYTF. The CDR3 bases are TGTGCCAGCAGCTTGGGAGTACAGCCCGCTAACTATGGCTACACCTTC.

About this clone itself: A read error may produce the germline difference seen at one junction end. V usage is TRBV5-6 and J usage is TRBJ2-2; no definite D call. Per the germline V gene, CDR1 is SGHDT and CDR2 is YYEEEE. The CDR3 has 15 amino acids. CDR3 nucleotides: TGTGCCAGCAGCTTGTGGGGTTCGAAGACCGGGGAGCTGTTTTTT. Protein product: CASSLWGSKTGELFF.